The 23 T cell receptor beta chains below all came from one sample that was sequenced in a study of shared clonotypes between healthy human individuals. The assay was immunoSEQ multiplex PCR, and TCRdb's table has in-frame clones only and misses some. The data show about 2 million clones, with about 95% seen just once and 0.1% to 0.15% held by the top ten. The sample comprised naive CD4+ T cells sorted from blood. Indicated subset: CD45RA+ positively selected. The receptors here all came from a man between 18 and 35 years old in good health.

The chain combines TRBV5-1 with TRBJ2-5, with 8 nucleotides matching TRBD2. The J segment lost 5 bases and the V segment lost 2 bases, leaving 11 bases of the junction unmatched. The CDR3 has 16 amino acids. The germline V gene encodes CDR1 SGHRS and CDR2 YFSETQ. The CDR3 nucleotides read TGCGCCAGCAGCTTTACGGGAGCGGGAGAGGGGGAGACCCAGTACTTC. Translation gives CASSFTGAGEGETQYF.

The sample holds many counts of this clone. The rearrangement links TRBV7-8 to TRBJ1-1; D call uncertain. The V gene lost 7 bases and the J gene lost 0 bases, with 3 bases spanning the gap. Looked up from germline, CDR1 is SGHVS and CDR2 is FQNEAQ. The CDR3 is made up of 11 amino acids. CDR3 in DNA: TGTGCCAGCACACTGAACACTGAAGCTTTCTTT. This encodes CASTLNTEAFF.

The rearrangement joins TRBV10-3 to TRBJ1-6; 9 bases map to TRBD1. V lost 2 bases to trimming and J lost 6 bases; unmatched junction nucleotides: 11. The germline V gene encodes CDR1 ENHRY and CDR2 SYGVKD. This CDR3 has 18 amino acids. The CDR3 DNA reads as TGTGCCATCAGTGAGGACACCGGGACAGGGAGGAGTAATTCACCCCTCCACTTT. Encoded protein: CAISEDTGTGRSNSPLHF.

This chain's CDR3 is CASSLNRDTDTQYF. The CDR3 DNA reads TGTGCCAGCAGCTTGAACAGGGACACAGATACGCAGTATTTT. The V call is TRBV7-3, the J call TRBJ2-3; tentatively, D is TRBD1 (6 bases). This CDR3 spans 14 amino acids. Germline CDR1 reads SGHTA; CDR2 reads FQGTGA. Trimming removed 3 bases at V and 2 bases at J, with 9 bases between.

CDR3 nucleotide sequence: TGTGCCAGCAGCCAAGATATTCGGCAGGGGTCCTACAATGAGCAGTTCTTC. Translated, it gives CASSQDIRQGSYNEQFF. This sequence joins TRBV4-2 and TRBJ2-1; TRBD1 is a possible D gene (6 bases). Germline V gene lookup returns CDR1 LGHNA and CDR2 YNFKEQ. The CDR3 spans 17 residues. Trimming removed 0 bases from V and 1 base from J, with 13 bases in between.

V is TRBV6-5 and J is TRBJ2-5; D possibly corresponds to TRBD2 (7 bases). CDR1 is MNHEY, CDR2 SVGAGI, per germline. CDR3 length equals 15 residues. With 6 bases removed from V and 4 bases from J, the gap between germline ends came to 18 bases. The CDR3 region is CASRFLAGARETQYF. DNA for the CDR3: TGTGCCAGCAGGTTCCTTGCGGGGGCCCGAGAGACCCAGTACTTC.

The chain recombines TRBV13 with TRBJ1-5, with 9 bases that match TRBD1. This CDR3 has 14 residues. V lost 6 bases to trimming and J lost 4 bases; unmatched junction nucleotides: 4. Germline values: CDR1 PRHDT, CDR2 FYEKMQ (reference sequence). In nucleotides, the CDR3 is TGTGCCAGCAGTAAGGGACAGGGAAATCAGCCCCAGCATTTT. Amino acids: CASSKGQGNQPQHF.

The rearrangement uses TRBV7-5 and TRBJ2-1; TRBD1 is the table's D call and was not checked against the DNA. TRBV7-5 is marked as a pseudogene. CDR3 length: 16 residues. CDR3 nucleotide sequence: TGTGCCAGAAGCCCCCGAGGGCAGGGGCCCCACAATGAGCAGTTCTTC. This encodes CARSPRGQGPHNEQFF.

The chain couples TRBV10-2 to TRBJ2-1; no reliable D call. V shed 10 bases and J shed 0 bases, with 16 bases lying between them. CDR1 and CDR2 from the germline V gene are WSHSY and SAAADI. This CDR3 contains 15 residues. The CDR3 here is CAIKTPTSSYNEQFF. The CDR3 DNA sequence: TGCGCCATCAAGACTCCCACCAGCTCCTACAATGAGCAGTTCTTC.

The chain links TRBV29-1 to TRBJ2-5; no definite D call. From germline, CDR1 is SQVTM and CDR2 ANQGSEA. The CDR3 consists of 12 residues. V was trimmed by 5 bases and J by 1 base, leaving 8 bases between them. In DNA, the CDR3 is TGCAGCGTTTTGGGCAGCCAAGAGACCCAGTACTTC. As protein: CSVLGSQETQYF. The full variable domain, its missing parts supplied by reference TRBV29-1 and TRBJ2-5, is SAVISQKPSRDICQRGTSLTIQCQVDSQVTMMFWYRQQPGQSLTLIATANQGSEATYESGFVIDKFPISRPNLTFSTLTVSNMSPEDSSIYLCSVLGSQETQYFGPGTRLLVL.

The gene calls are TRBV10-1 and TRBJ2-7, with D tentatively TRBD1 (5 bases). The length of the CDR3 is 13 residues. Germline CDR1 WNHNN, CDR2 SYGVQD (reference sequence). V lost 0 bases and J lost 7, with 10 bases in between. The CDR3 nucleotides read TGCGCCAGCAGTGAGTCATCAGGGCGGGAGCAGTACTTC. It yields the protein CASSESSGREQYF.

In this sample, this clone turned up once. This chain joins TRBV27 and TRBJ1-2; D unresolved. The V and J ends lost 0 bases and 0 bases respectively, with 14 bases between them. Germline CDR1 and CDR2: MNHEY and SMNVEV (reference sequence). The CDR3 loop spans 17 amino acids. In DNA form, the CDR3 reads TGTGCCAGCAGTTTATCGACGTCGGCCGGGCCTAACTATGGCTACACCTTC. Translating it yields CASSLSTSAGPNYGYTF.

As to this clone: Distinct nucleotide sequences in the sample also encode this CDR3. The chain is built from TRBV5-4 and TRBJ2-7, with 11 bases identical to TRBD1. The CDR3 sequence is 13 residues long. The germline V gene encodes CDR1 SGHNT and CDR2 YYREEE (reference sequence). V dropped 4 bases and J dropped 7; count of bases not matched to a gene: 4. CDR3 protein: CASSRDRGGEQYF. Here the CDR3 DNA reads TGTGCCAGCAGCAGGGACAGGGGGGGGGAGCAGTACTTC.

This clone has a single count. The V and J genes are TRBV5-6 and TRBJ2-2, with TRBD2 matching 7 bases. CDR1 is SGHDT, CDR2 YYEEEE, per germline. There are 16 residues in the CDR3. After removal of 4 bases from V and 4 bases from J, the junction contained 10 bases not matched to a gene. The CDR3 DNA is TGTGCCAGCAGCGCACTAGCGTCTGGGGGCACCGGGGAGCTGTTTTTT. This gives the protein CASSALASGGTGELFF.

Regarding this clone: The same CDR3 is also encoded by other DNA sequences in this sample. The chain combines TRBV6-1 with TRBJ2-7, with D uncertain. The germline CDR1 and CDR2 sequences are MNHNS and SASEGT. The CDR3 loop spans 13 amino acids. With 4 bases removed from V and 0 bases from J, the gap between germline ends came to 7 bases. The CDR3, as DNA: TGTGCCAGCAGTGGGCAGGCCTCCTACGAGCAGTACTTC. Amino acids: CASSGQASYEQYF.

On this clone itself: One end of the junction varies from germline; a read error may be responsible. The chain has TRBV7-7 and TRBJ2-1; TRBD2 agrees at 10 bases. The CDR3 is made up of 16 amino acids. CDR1 SSHAT and CDR2 FNYEAQ come from the germline V gene (reference sequence). This CDR3 is CASSPSGRVSYNEQFF. CDR3 nucleotide sequence: TGTGCTAGCAGCCCGAGCGGGAGGGTATCCTACAATGAGCAGTTCTTC.

The CDR3 protein is CASSPTYLTGELFF. Written as DNA, the CDR3 is TGTGCCAGCAGTCCTACCTATCTCACCGGGGAGCTGTTTTTT. The chain recombines TRBV6-5 with TRBJ2-2; no clear D gene. CDR1 is MNHEY, CDR2 SVGAGI, per germline. V was shortened by 5 bases and J by 4 bases, with 11 bases between the two germline ends. The CDR3 has 14 residues.

The chain joins TRBV2 to TRBJ1-1; D may be TRBD1 (5 bases). The CDR3 totals 14 residues. The V and J ends lost 2 bases and 4 bases respectively, with 11 bases between them. Germline lookup yields CDR1 SNHLY and CDR2 FYNNEI. The CDR3 spells CASSEIPRGTEAFF. As DNA, the CDR3 is TGTGCCAGCAGTGAAATCCCTAGGGGCACTGAAGCTTTCTTT.

The CDR3 coding sequence is TGTGCCAGCAGCCCCATAGGCACTGAAGCTTTCTTT. This codes for CASSPIGTEAFF. This chain connects TRBV5-4 to TRBJ1-1; D is uncertain. The CDR3 totals 12 residues. Between the trimmed V and J ends, which lost 4 bases and 4 bases, there was a span of 8 bases. The V gene's germline CDR1 is SGHNT and CDR2 YYREEE (reference sequence).

The chain is built from TRBV2 and TRBJ2-7; possible D gene TRBD1, 6 bases. CDR3 size: 14 residues. Deletions cut 7 bases from V and 3 bases from J, with 16 bases between. The germline V gene encodes CDR1 SNHLY and CDR2 FYNNEI. The CDR3 sequence is CASITGHPLYEQYF. The CDR3 nucleotides are TGTGCCAGCATCACGGGACACCCCCTCTACGAGCAGTACTTC.

The rearrangement links TRBV6-1 to TRBJ1-6; TRBD1 matches 8 bases. The CDR3 spans 11 residues. J gave up 19 bases and V 5 bases, and 7 bases lay outside the gene matches. Germline V lookup: CDR1 MNHNS, CDR2 SASEGT. The CDR3 bases are TGTGCCAGCAGTTACGGACAGGGCACTCACTTT. As protein: CASSYGQGTHF.

The gene calls are TRBV5-1 and TRBJ2-7, with D hard to call. The germline V gene encodes CDR1 SGHRS and CDR2 YFSETQ. There are 16 residues in the CDR3. Trimming stripped 4 bases from V and 0 bases from J, with 17 bases between. CDR3 sequence: CASSPNVDKISYEQYF. CDR3 bases: TGCGCCAGCAGCCCCAACGTCGACAAGATCTCCTACGAGCAGTACTTC.

J is TRBJ2-1 and V is TRBV10-3; no clear D. This CDR3 contains 13 residues. V shed 8 bases and J shed 2 bases, with 10 bases lying between them. Germline lookup yields CDR1 ENHRY and CDR2 SYGVKD. CDR3 nucleotide sequence: TGTGCCATCTACGGTGGAGCCTACAATGAGCAGTTCTTC. This translates into CAIYGGAYNEQFF.